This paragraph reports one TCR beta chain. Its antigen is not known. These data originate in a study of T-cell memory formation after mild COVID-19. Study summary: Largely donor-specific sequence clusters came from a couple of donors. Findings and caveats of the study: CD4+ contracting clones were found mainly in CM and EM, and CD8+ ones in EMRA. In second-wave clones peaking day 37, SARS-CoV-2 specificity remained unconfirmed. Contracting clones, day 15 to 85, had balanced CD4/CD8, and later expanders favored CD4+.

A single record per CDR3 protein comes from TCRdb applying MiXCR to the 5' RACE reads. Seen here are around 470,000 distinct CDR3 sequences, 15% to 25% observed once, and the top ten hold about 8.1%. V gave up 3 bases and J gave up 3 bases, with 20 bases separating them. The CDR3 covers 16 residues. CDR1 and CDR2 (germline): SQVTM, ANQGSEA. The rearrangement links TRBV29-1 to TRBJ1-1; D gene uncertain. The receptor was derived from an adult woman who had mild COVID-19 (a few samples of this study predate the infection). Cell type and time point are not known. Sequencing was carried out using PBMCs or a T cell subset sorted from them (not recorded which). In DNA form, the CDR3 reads TGCAGCGTTGACCTAACCGACTCCCTGGTATACACTGAAGCTTTCTTT. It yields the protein CSVDLTDSLVYTEAFF.